This entry lists 17 T cell receptor beta chains sequenced from one sample in a study of blood T cell repertoires in COVID-19 (dated by TCRdb to about 2020). To prepare the library, the immunoSEQ multiplex PCR assay was applied. TCRdb provides this immuneACCESS table in a form limited to in-frame rearrangements. Some clones are lacking; in checked studies, under half of them reflect an unresolved V gene, and why the rest are absent is not known. This sample has about 190,000 clones in its table, and about nine tenths of those were observed once. Jointly, the top ten make up approximately 0.5% of the sample. Sequencing used peripheral blood. The receptors shown here come from a man over 45 with acute or convalescent COVID-19.

The chain carries TRBV3-1 (or the pseudogene TRBV3-2) and TRBJ1-5; D not certain. This CDR3 spans 15 amino acids. V dropped 2 bases and J dropped 6 bases, with 14 bases sitting between them. The V gene's germline CDR1 is LGHDT and CDR2 YNNKEL (reference sequence). CDR3 nucleotide sequence: TGTGCCAGCAGCCAAACAACAGAGATACTTCAGCCCCAGCATTTT. Protein product: CASSQTTEILQPQHF.

The chain combines TRBV28 with TRBJ1-5; 10 nucleotides align to TRBD1. V was pared by 5 bases and J by 0 bases, with 25 bases of the junction left unmatched. Germline CDR1 is MDHEN and CDR2 is SYDVKM. The CDR3 spans 23 residues. Written as DNA, the CDR3 is TGTGCCAGCAGTCCTCCCCGACAGGGGGCGCCGGAAAGGGTGTGGTATAGCAATCAGCCCCAGCATTTT. Translated, it gives CASSPPRQGAPERVWYSNQPQHF.

The chain is built from TRBV6-5 and TRBJ2-3; perhaps TRBD2 as D (7 bases). Trimming removed 7 bases at V and 7 bases at J, with 15 bases between. This CDR3 is built from 13 residues. Germline V gene sequence: CDR1 MNHEY, CDR2 SVGAGI. In DNA form, the CDR3 reads TGTGCCAGCACCCCGGGGGGCTCGTATACGCAGTATTTT. Amino acids: CASTPGGSYTQYF.

The rearrangement uses TRBV28 and TRBJ2-6; possible D gene TRBD1, 5 bases. The CDR3 consists of 15 residues. The ends were cut back, 6 bases at V and 1 base at J, with 10 bases in the middle. CDR1 is MDHEN, CDR2 SYDVKM, per germline. CDR3: CASSRQGSGANVLTF. For the CDR3, the DNA is TGTGCCAGCAGCCGCCAGGGTTCTGGGGCCAACGTCCTGACTTTC. The full variable domain, in which reference TRBV28 and TRBJ2-6 provide the parts outside the CDR3, is DVKVTQSSRYLVKRTGEKVFLECVQDMDHENMFWYRQDPGLGLRLIYFSYDVKMKEKGDIPEGYSVSREKKERFSLILESASTNQTSMYLCASSRQGSGANVLTFGAGSRLTVL.

This clone appeared once. The rearrangement links TRBV18 to TRBJ2-3; D is undetermined. This CDR3 contains 12 residues. CDR1 KGHSH and CDR2 LQKENI come from the germline V gene. V was pared by 5 bases and J by 6 bases, with 9 bases between. CDR3 amino acids: CASSSGSDTQYF. The CDR3 DNA is TGTGCCAGCTCATCAGGATCGGATACGCAGTATTTT.

V usage is TRBV28 and J usage is TRBJ1-5; no clear D gene. The CDR3 is made up of 12 amino acids. The V gene's germline CDR1 is MDHEN and CDR2 SYDVKM. The ends were cut back, 5 bases at V and 11 bases at J, with 13 bases in the middle. The CDR3 reads CASSALGLAQHF. The CDR3 DNA is TGTGCCAGCAGTGCACTAGGATTGGCCCAGCATTTT.

The chain carries TRBV28 and TRBJ2-7; D uncertain. V was shortened by 3 bases and J by 3 bases, with 9 bases between the two germline ends. Looked up from germline, CDR1 is MDHEN and CDR2 is SYDVKM. CDR3 length: 13 residues. CDR3 sequence (DNA): TGTGCCAGCAGTTTGGCTAGAAACTACGAGCAGTACTTC. Protein sequence: CASSLARNYEQYF.

The V call is TRBV13, the J call TRBJ2-3; 12 positions agree with TRBD2. Per the germline V gene, CDR1 is PRHDT and CDR2 is FYEKMQ (reference sequence). The V and J ends lost 5 bases and 8 bases, in that order; junction bases with no gene match: 8. The CDR3 loop spans 15 amino acids. This chain's CDR3 is CASSASGLAGPTQYF. In DNA form, the CDR3 reads TGTGCCAGCAGCGCCTCGGGACTAGCGGGCCCTACGCAGTATTTT.

V and J are TRBV3-1 (or the pseudogene TRBV3-2) and TRBJ1-3; D gene ambiguous. Trimming shortened V by 1 base and J by 0 bases, and 10 bases separated the two germline ends. The CDR3 sequence is 16 residues long. Germline loops: CDR1 LGHDT, CDR2 YNNKEL (reference sequence). The CDR3 DNA reads as TGTGCCAGCAGCCAAGTGCCTAAGAGCTCTGGAAACACCATATATTTT. Amino acid sequence: CASSQVPKSSGNTIYF.

The chain employs TRBV27 and TRBJ1-2; no clear D. CDR3 length: 13 residues. Looked up from germline, CDR1 is MNHEY and CDR2 is SMNVEV (reference sequence). V was shortened by 5 bases and J by 4 bases, with 11 bases between the two germline ends. The CDR3 bases are TGTGCCAGCAGTAATCGGGAGACCTATGGCTACACCTTC. Protein: CASSNRETYGYTF.

V is TRBV5-4 and J is TRBJ2-3; the D is unclear. V was pared by 0 bases and J by 4 bases, with 12 bases between. The CDR3 consists of 15 residues. Germline V CDR1 and CDR2: SGHNT, YYREEE (reference sequence). CDR3 sequence reads: CASSLGATASDTQYF. The CDR3 bases are TGTGCCAGCAGCTTGGGCGCCACAGCATCAGATACGCAGTATTTT.

CDR3 sequence reads: CSVGSTGSGGYTF. The CDR3 nucleotides read TGCAGCGTTGGGTCTACAGGGTCAGGTGGCTACACCTTC. The chain recombines TRBV29-1 with TRBJ1-2; TRBD1 might be the D (6 bases). This CDR3 contains 13 residues. Per the germline V gene, CDR1 is SQVTM and CDR2 is ANQGSEA. Trimming removed 4 bases from V and 7 bases from J, with 16 bases in between.

As for this clone: Additional DNA sequences in this sample encode the identical CDR3. V is TRBV20-1 and J is TRBJ2-1; D gene unclear. CDR1 is DFQATT, CDR2 SNEGSKA, per germline (reference sequence). The CDR3 sequence is 11 residues long. V shed 2 bases and J shed 5 bases, with 4 bases lying between them. In DNA, the CDR3 is TGCAGTGCTAGAACGGACAATGAGCAGTTCTTC. Encoded protein: CSARTDNEQFF.

This chain links TRBV30 with TRBJ2-7; the match to TRBD2 covers 10 bases. Germline trimming cut 4 bases from V and 2 bases from J; bases unmatched to any gene: 5. Germline V gene lookup returns CDR1 GTSNPN and CDR2 SVGIG (reference sequence). The CDR3 spans 14 residues. CDR3 region: CAWTRTSGPYEQYF. The CDR3 DNA sequence: TGTGCCTGGACCCGGACTAGCGGCCCCTACGAGCAGTACTTC.

V is TRBV14 and J is TRBJ2-3; 9 nucleotides match TRBD1. This CDR3 is 17 amino acids long. CDR1 is SGHDN and CDR2 is FVKESK in the germline V gene. V was pared by 0 bases and J by 1 base, with 5 bases of the junction left unmatched. CDR3 amino acids: CASSQDFWDRGTDTQYF. CDR3 bases: TGTGCCAGCAGCCAAGATTTTTGGGACAGGGGCACAGATACGCAGTATTTT.

This chain uses TRBV6-2 or TRBV6-3 with TRBJ2-7, with TRBD1 matching over 7 bases. Germline assignment: CDR1 MNHEY and CDR2 SVGEGT. This CDR3 region has 12 residues. V gave up 5 bases and J gave up 6 bases; unmatched junction bases: 4. CDR3 amino acids: CASSIQGIEQYF. As DNA, the CDR3 is TGTGCCAGCAGTATACAGGGGATCGAGCAGTACTTC.

This clone came up a few times. This sample includes further DNA sequences coding for the same CDR3. The J gene is TRBJ2-2, the V gene TRBV7-2; 9 bases fit TRBD1. The CDR3 is made up of 15 amino acids. The V segment lost 2 bases and the J segment 5 bases; nucleotides outside the gene matches: 3. Germline CDR1 and CDR2: SGHTA and FQGNSA. CDR3 sequence reads: CASSLKTGGTGELFF. DNA for the CDR3: TGTGCCAGCAGCTTAAAGACAGGGGGAACCGGGGAGCTGTTTTTT.